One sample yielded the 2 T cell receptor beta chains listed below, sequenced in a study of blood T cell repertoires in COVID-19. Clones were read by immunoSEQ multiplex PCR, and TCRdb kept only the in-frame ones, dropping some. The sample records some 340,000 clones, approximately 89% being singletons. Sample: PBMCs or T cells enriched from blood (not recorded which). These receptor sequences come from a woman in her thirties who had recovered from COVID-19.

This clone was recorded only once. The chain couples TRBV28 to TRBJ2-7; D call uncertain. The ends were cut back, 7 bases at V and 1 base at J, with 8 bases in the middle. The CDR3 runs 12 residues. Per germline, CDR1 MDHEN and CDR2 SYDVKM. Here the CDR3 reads CASTTSSYEQYF. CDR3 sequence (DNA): TGTGCCAGCACCACCAGTTCCTACGAGCAGTACTTC.

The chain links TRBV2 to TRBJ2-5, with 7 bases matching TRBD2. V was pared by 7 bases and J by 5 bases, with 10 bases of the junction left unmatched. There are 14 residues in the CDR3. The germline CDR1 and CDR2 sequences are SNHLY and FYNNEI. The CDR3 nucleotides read TGTGCCAGCATAGGGAGGGGTCCTCAGGAGACCCAGTACTTC. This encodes CASIGRGPQETQYF.